The 17 T cell receptor beta chains below come from one sample, sequenced in a study of T cells in Graves' hyperthyroidism and ophthalmopathy. Regions amplified from RNA transcripts were the TCR beta CDR3 regions. The HTBI primer set was used in a first-round RT-PCR of the TCR CDR3. MiXCR, run by TCRdb on the multiplex PCR reads, gives a single entry per CDR3 protein. The sample yields a few hundred thousand distinct CDR3 sequences, roughly 14% seen once. Material for sequencing was blood. The origin of the receptors is a woman aged 25-40 years with Graves' hyperthyroidism.

The CDR3, as DNA: TGTGCCAGCACAGCCCGGAGGACAGATACGCAGTATTTT. Its protein product is CASTARRTDTQYF. The chain combines TRBV14 with TRBJ2-3; D might be TRBD2 (5 bases). The germline V gene encodes CDR1 SGHDN and CDR2 FVKESK. The V gene lost 7 bases and the J gene lost 3 bases, with 11 bases spanning the gap. CDR3 length: 13 residues.

This clonotype showed up many times. The CDR3 here is CASSLRGDSPYSNQPQHF. Written as DNA, the CDR3 is TGTGCCAGCAGTTTAAGGGGGGACAGCCCTTATAGCAATCAGCCCCAGCATTTT. This rearrangement joins TRBV12-3 or TRBV12-4 to TRBJ1-5; 7 bases agree with TRBD1. The CDR3 runs 18 residues. The junction had 10 bases not matched to a gene; V was cut back by 2 bases and J by 0 bases.

This clonotype was counted only a few times. This chain links TRBV5-1 with TRBJ2-1; 9 nucleotides agree with TRBD2. Germline CDR1 reads SGHRS; CDR2 reads YFSETQ. CDR3 length equals 19 residues. With V trimmed by 0 bases and J by 6 bases, 16 bases remained unmatched. The CDR3 loop reads CASSLARLAWLAGPNEQFF. The CDR3, as DNA: TGCGCCAGCAGCTTGGCACGTCTTGCCTGGCTAGCGGGACCCAATGAGCAGTTCTTC.

The table lists this clonotype with a few counts. This chain connects TRBV15 to TRBJ2-4; possibly TRBD1 for D (5 bases). The CDR3 is made up of 13 amino acids. Looked up from germline, CDR1 is LNHNV and CDR2 is YYDKDF (reference sequence). Trimming shortened V by 2 bases and J by 5 bases, and 7 bases separated the two germline ends. DNA of the CDR3: TGTGCCACCAGCAGACAGGGTGAAAACATTCAGTACTTC. Translation: CATSRQGENIQYF.

The V call is TRBV6-4, the J call TRBJ1-5; a weak D match, TRBD1 (6 bases). Germline values: CDR1 MRHNA, CDR2 SNTAGT. Deletions cut 4 bases from V and 1 base from J, with 11 bases between. This CDR3 is 15 amino acids long. The CDR3 loop reads CASSASGASNQPQHF. In DNA, the CDR3 is TGTGCCAGCAGTGCGTCAGGGGCCAGCAATCAGCCCCAGCATTTT.

This clonotype was recorded at least ten times. This sequence joins TRBV2 and TRBJ2-7, with 9 nucleotides matching TRBD2. J was trimmed by 4 bases and V by 0 bases; bases with no gene match: 4. CDR1 is SNHLY, CDR2 FYNNEI, per germline. CDR3 length: 15 residues. The CDR3 reads CASSEAASGIYEQYF. Written as DNA, the CDR3 is TGTGCCAGCAGTGAAGCGGCTAGCGGGATATACGAGCAGTACTTC.

This clonotype was observed at least ten times. The chain carries TRBV28 and TRBJ2-2; maybe TRBD1 (6 bases). Per germline, CDR1 MDHEN and CDR2 SYDVKM. V was pared by 2 bases and J by 5 bases, with 15 bases between. The CDR3 loop spans 16 amino acids. The CDR3 reads CASSLNPPGVTGELFF. In DNA form, the CDR3 reads TGTGCCAGCAGTTTAAACCCCCCAGGGGTTACCGGGGAGCTGTTTTTT.

At least ten counts were recorded for this clonotype. The chain carries TRBV28 and TRBJ2-1; D is undetermined. This CDR3 spans 15 amino acids. Trimming took 2 bases from V and 0 from J, leaving 8 bases between them. From germline, CDR1 is MDHEN and CDR2 SYDVKM. CDR3 coding DNA: TGTGCCAGCAGTTTACGGCTGAGCTCCTACAATGAGCAGTTCTTC. The encoded protein is CASSLRLSSYNEQFF.

Many counts were recorded for this clonotype. This chain connects TRBV15 to TRBJ2-3; the D gene is possibly TRBD2 (6 bases). This CDR3 has 15 amino acids. V was shortened by 6 bases and J by 1 base, with 14 bases between the two germline ends. The germline V gene encodes CDR1 LNHNV and CDR2 YYDKDF (reference sequence). CDR3 sequence reads: CATRTQRAGTDTQYF. The CDR3 DNA reads TGTGCCACCAGAACTCAGCGGGCCGGCACAGATACGCAGTATTTT.

The chain is built from TRBV3-1 and TRBJ2-1; D is unclear. Looked up from germline, CDR1 is LGHDT and CDR2 is YNNKEL (reference sequence). V was cut by 0 bases and J by 4 bases, with 10 bases left in between. The CDR3 covers 15 residues. The chain's CDR3 is CASSQDALIYNEQFF. The CDR3 region has the DNA TGTGCCAGCAGCCAAGACGCACTAATATACAATGAGCAGTTCTTC.

Ten or more counts support this clonotype. The gene calls are TRBV20-1 and TRBJ2-5, with D possibly matching TRBD1 (5 bases). Germline CDR1 is DFQATT and CDR2 is SNEGSKA (reference sequence). The CDR3 is 13 amino acids. The ends were cut back, 3 bases at V and 5 bases at J, with 13 bases in the middle. CDR3 in DNA: TGCAGTGCTAGTTTGGTGCAGGGTGAGACCCAGTACTTC. Its protein is CSASLVQGETQYF.

In this sample, this clonotype turned up a few times. This chain connects TRBV10-3 to TRBJ1-2; no clear D gene. The germline CDR1 and CDR2 sequences are ENHRY and SYGVKD. The V end lost 0 bases, the J end lost 7 bases, and 12 bases lay between the germline ends. CDR3 length equals 14 residues. CDR3 sequence (DNA): TGTGCCATCAGTGAGTCGGAAGCTTCTGGTGGCTACACCTTC. It specifies CAISESEASGGYTF.

This clonotype was seen only a few times. The chain joins TRBV5-5 to TRBJ1-3; maybe TRBD1 (6 bases). CDR1 and CDR2 (germline): SGHKS, YYEKEE (reference sequence). V was trimmed by 4 bases and J by 9 bases, leaving 26 bases between them. The length of the CDR3 is 17 residues. CDR3: CASSTSLAGGRPGTIYF. CDR3 bases: TGTGCCAGCAGCACATCCCTGGCCGGGGGGCGGCCCGGCACCATATATTTT.

CDR3 bases: TGCGCCAGCAGCCAAGTACGTCGTCGAGGGATTTCCTACGAGCAGTACTTC. It yields the protein CASSQVRRRGISYEQYF. The rearrangement joins TRBV4-1 to TRBJ2-7, with D possibly being TRBD2 (5 bases). V gave up 1 base and J gave up 1 base, with 17 bases separating them. The CDR3 covers 17 residues. Looked up from germline, CDR1 is MGHRA and CDR2 is YSYEKL.

This chain joins TRBV13 and TRBJ1-3, with D unclear. The CDR3 is 12 residues long. Trimming removed 5 bases from V and 8 bases from J, with 10 bases in between. Germline-derived CDR1 and CDR2 are PRHDT and FYEKMQ (reference sequence). The CDR3 spells CASSPLRDTIYF. CDR3 bases: TGTGCCAGCAGCCCCCTTCGGGACACCATATATTTT. The full variable domain, its missing parts supplied by reference TRBV13 and TRBJ1-3, is AAGVIQSPRHLIKEKRETATLKCYPIPRHDTVYWYQQGPGQDPQFLISFYEKMQSDKGSIPDRFSAQQFSDYHSELNMSSLELGDSALYFCASSPLRDTIYFGEGSWLTVV.

This clonotype was seen a few times. This chain joins TRBV6-5 and TRBJ2-7, with D possibly called TRBD1 or TRBD2 (5 bases each). Trimming left V 0 bases short and J 7 bases short, with 10 bases between. This CDR3 comprises 13 residues. The germline V gene has CDR1 MNHEY and CDR2 SVGAGI. This chain's CDR3 is CASSYSLGREQYF. CDR3 bases: TGTGCCAGCAGTTACTCATTGGGACGAGAGCAGTACTTC.

This clonotype has at least ten counts. This rearrangement joins TRBV13 to TRBJ2-7, with D perhaps TRBD1 (6 bases). The CDR3 has 14 residues. Germline CDR1 is PRHDT and CDR2 is FYEKMQ (reference sequence). The V end was cut by 5 bases, the J end by 4 bases, with 15 bases between. CDR3 DNA sequence: TGTGCCAGCAGCCCCCGTGAGGGGGAGTACGAGCAGTACTTC. Its protein product is CASSPREGEYEQYF.